This TCR beta chain was sequenced during a study of T-cell reconstitution after alpha-beta-depleted transplantation in children. Unique molecular identifiers were incorporated during preparation of the TCRbeta library. MiXCR, applied by TCRdb to the PCR reads, yields one record per CDR3 protein. In the table there are roughly 170,000 distinct CDR3 sequences, about 6.3% of which are singletons. Germline V gives CDR1 SGHRS, CDR2 YFSETQ. The CDR3 has 14 residues. The ends were cut back, 1 base at V and 5 bases at J, with 7 bases in the middle. This clonotype was seen only a few times. The genes are TRBV5-1 and TRBJ1-6; no firm D call. This TCR was sampled from a human donor who donated a stem cell graft to a child with Wiskott-Aldrich syndrome. The sequenced sample was PBMCs from the stem cell graft donor, obtained from the stem cell graft. Here the CDR3 DNA reads TGCGCCAGCAGCTTGACCCGAAATAATTCACCCCTCCACTTT. Translating it yields CASSLTRNNSPLHF.